The 21 T cell receptor beta chains below were found in one sample sequenced in a study of blood T cell repertoires in COVID-19. TCRdb's copy holds only in-frame clones and misses some; the assay was immunoSEQ multiplex PCR. The data contain about 430,000 clones, approximately 91% of them seen just once; the ten biggest clones take up 1.4% to 1.5%. The sequenced sample was PBMCs or T cells enriched from blood (not recorded which). Receptors originate from a woman younger than 30 who had been exposed to COVID-19.

The V gene is TRBV6-5, the J gene TRBJ1-2; D is possibly TRBD1 (5 bases). The germline V gene encodes CDR1 MNHEY and CDR2 SVGAGI. The V end lost 0 bases, the J end lost 3 bases, and 8 bases lay between the germline ends. CDR3 length equals 14 residues. The CDR3 is CASSYSRQYYGYTF. The CDR3 nucleotides are TGTGCCAGCAGTTACTCCCGACAGTACTATGGCTACACCTTC.

Of note for this clone: An end of the junction does not agree with germline; a read error may underlie this. The rearrangement links TRBV7-7 to TRBJ2-1, with D possibly matching TRBD2 (6 bases). The CDR3 runs to 16 residues. Germline V gives CDR1 SSHAT, CDR2 FNYEAQ (reference sequence). CDR3 sequence: CASSPRGAGKYNEQFF. CDR3 coding DNA: TGTGCTAGCAGCCCCAGAGGGGCGGGGAAGTACAATGAGCAGTTCTTC. The complete variable domain, with remaining parts taken from reference TRBV7-7 and TRBJ2-1, reads GAGVSQSPRYKVTKRGQDVTLRCDPISSHATLYWYQQALGQGPEFLTYFNYEAQPDKSGLPSDRFSAERPEGSISTLTIQRTEQRDSAMYRCASSPRGAGKYNEQFFGPGTRLTVL.

The genes are TRBV30 and TRBJ1-3; 7 nucleotides agree with TRBD1. J was trimmed by 4 bases and V by 5 bases; bases with no gene match: 8. The CDR3 spans 14 residues. Germline values: CDR1 GTSNPN, CDR2 SVGIG (reference sequence). The chain's CDR3 is CAWGQGGGGNTIYF. The CDR3 nucleotides read TGTGCCTGGGGGCAGGGGGGTGGAGGAAACACCATATATTTT.

The J gene is TRBJ2-3, the V gene TRBV3-1 (or the pseudogene TRBV3-2); 11 nucleotides match TRBD2. The CDR3 has 15 residues. Germline V gene data show CDR1 as LGHDT and CDR2 as YNNKEL (reference sequence). J gave up 2 bases and V 8 bases, and 6 bases lay outside the gene matches. The CDR3 DNA sequence: TGTGCCAGCTCCCCGACTAGCGGGGACACAGATACGCAGTATTTT. Protein: CASSPTSGDTDTQYF.

V is TRBV9 and J is TRBJ1-1; D is unclear. The CDR3 runs to 15 residues. The V and J ends lost 0 bases and 1 base respectively, with 10 bases between them. Per germline, CDR1 SGDLS and CDR2 YYNGEE. CDR3 DNA sequence: TGTGCCAGCAGCGTAGGGGTGGGAGGGAACACTGAAGCTTTCTTT. Its protein is CASSVGVGGNTEAFF.

The chain links TRBV5-1 to TRBJ2-3, with 7 bases matching TRBD2. V lost 3 bases to trimming and J lost 5 bases; unmatched junction nucleotides: 9. Germline V CDR1 and CDR2: SGHRS, YFSETQ. The CDR3 has 15 amino acids. As DNA, the CDR3 is TGCGCCAGCAGCTATGAAGGCGGGGGAGAAGATACGCAGTATTTT. Protein product: CASSYEGGGEDTQYF.

The chain has TRBV7-2 and TRBJ1-5; D uncertain. The germline CDR1 and CDR2 sequences are SGHTA and FQGNSA. V gave up 2 bases and J gave up 4 bases, with 3 bases separating them. The CDR3 has 12 amino acids. The CDR3 is CASSLPNQPQHF. The CDR3 DNA is TGTGCCAGCAGCTTACCGAATCAGCCCCAGCATTTT. The full variable domain, rest sourced from reference TRBV7-2 and TRBJ1-5, is GAGVSQSPSNKVTEKGKDVELRCDPISGHTALYWYRQSLGQGLEFLIYFQGNSAPDKSGLPSDRFSAERTGGSVSTLTIQRTQQEDSAVYLCASSLPNQPQHFGDGTRLSIL.

There are a few counts of this clone. The chain has TRBV28 and TRBJ1-2, with 8 bases lining up with TRBD1. The CDR3 is 14 residues long. Per germline, CDR1 MDHEN and CDR2 SYDVKM. Trimming at V came to 3 bases and at J to 8 bases, leaving 8 bases not matched to a gene. Here the CDR3 DNA reads TGTGCCAGCAGTTTGGGGACAGGACCCGGCGGCTACACCTTC. Translating gives CASSLGTGPGGYTF.

This clone was picked up a small number of times. J is TRBJ2-2 and V is TRBV2; 10 bases align to TRBD1. From germline, CDR1 is SNHLY and CDR2 FYNNEI. This CDR3 region has 16 residues. After removal of 5 bases from V and 9 bases from J, the junction contained 12 bases not matched to a gene. CDR3 nucleotides: TGTGCCAGCAGTACTTACCGGGACAGGGGTACCTGGGAGCTGTTTTTT. It translates to CASSTYRDRGTWELFF. The entire variable domain, with the rest obtained from reference TRBV2 and TRBJ2-2, is as follows: EPEVTQTPSHQVTQMGQEVILRCVPISNHLYFYWYRQILGQKVEFLVSFYNNEISEKSEIFDDQFSVERPDGSNFTLKIRSTKLEDSAMYFCASSTYRDRGTWELFFGEGSRLTVL.

The chain couples TRBV19 to TRBJ2-3, with D unresolved. The germline V and J ends were trimmed by 5 bases and 3 bases, with 3 bases remaining between them. The V gene's germline CDR1 is LNHDA and CDR2 SQIVND (reference sequence). The CDR3 sequence is 11 residues long. DNA for the CDR3: TGTGCCAGTAGTGTAACAGATACGCAGTATTTT. Its protein is CASSVTDTQYF.

V usage is TRBV4-3 and J usage is TRBJ1-2, with 12 bases lining up with TRBD1. J lost 5 bases, V lost 1 base, and 11 bases had no gene match. The CDR3 is 18 residues long. Germline loops: CDR1 LGHNA, CDR2 YSLEER. Written as DNA, the CDR3 is TGCGCCAGCAGCCAAGGCCTGGGACAGGGGGCCGCCTCATATGGCTACACCTTC. It encodes CASSQGLGQGAASYGYTF.

The chain has TRBV10-3 and TRBJ1-2; TRBD1 aligns across 8 bases. The V gene's germline CDR1 is ENHRY and CDR2 SYGVKD. Trimming took 3 bases from V and 4 from J; bases not matched to a gene: 7. This CDR3 contains 15 residues. The CDR3 is CAISDPGQVGYGYTF. The CDR3 DNA reads as TGTGCCATCAGTGACCCGGGACAGGTGGGCTATGGCTACACCTTC.

This clone occurred once. The rearrangement links TRBV5-1 to TRBJ1-1; 8 bases agree with TRBD1. The CDR3 loop spans 14 amino acids. Trimming cost V 4 bases and J 4 bases; bases outside gene matches: 6. Germline CDR1 SGHRS, CDR2 YFSETQ. CDR3 in amino acids: CASSPGQGVTEAFF. CDR3 sequence (DNA): TGCGCCAGCAGCCCCGGACAGGGAGTCACTGAAGCTTTCTTT.

The J gene is TRBJ1-3, the V gene TRBV2; 10 bases are a match to TRBD1. Looked up from germline, CDR1 is SNHLY and CDR2 is FYNNEI. Losses at the gene ends were 8 bases for V and 8 bases for J; bases not matched to a gene: 6. The CDR3 loop spans 13 amino acids. CDR3 region: CASGGQGLDTIYF. DNA for the CDR3: TGTGCCAGCGGGGGACAGGGGCTTGACACCATATATTTT.

In its sample, this clone was seen a few times. This chain uses TRBV10-2 with TRBJ1-1; 10 nucleotides match TRBD1. Germline-derived CDR1 and CDR2 are WSHSY and SAAADI. The CDR3 spans 14 residues. The V gene end was trimmed by 6 bases and the J gene end by 8 bases; junction bases not matched to a gene: 9. CDR3 sequence: CASRKGGQGWEAFF. DNA of the CDR3: TGCGCCAGCAGGAAGGGGGGACAGGGGTGGGAAGCTTTCTTT.

The chain carries TRBV4-2 and TRBJ1-1, with TRBD1 identical over 9 bases. This CDR3 has 16 amino acids. V was clipped by 0 bases and J by 2 bases; unmatched bases: 4. The germline CDR1 and CDR2 sequences are LGHNA and YNFKEQ. CDR3 amino acids: CASSQDGTGLNTEAFF. Here the CDR3 DNA reads TGTGCCAGCAGCCAAGATGGGACAGGGCTAAACACTGAAGCTTTCTTT.

This rearrangement joins TRBV5-1 to TRBJ2-3; weak D call: TRBD1 (6 bases). Per the germline V gene, CDR1 is SGHRS and CDR2 is YFSETQ. CDR3 length: 16 residues. Trimming took 0 bases from V and 0 from J, leaving 11 bases between them. This CDR3 is CASSLDTGSSTDTQYF. For the CDR3, the DNA is TGCGCCAGCAGCTTGGATACAGGGTCTAGCACAGATACGCAGTATTTT.

This rearrangement joins TRBV5-1 to TRBJ2-7, with a weak D call TRBD1 (5 bases). The CDR3 covers 15 residues. V was pared by 0 bases and J by 0 bases, with 10 bases between. Germline V CDR1 and CDR2: SGHRS, YFSETQ. CDR3 in amino acids: CASSLDQGSSYEQYF. The CDR3 nucleotides read TGCGCCAGCAGCTTGGATCAGGGCTCCTCCTACGAGCAGTACTTC. Variable domain in full (rest from reference TRBV5-1 and TRBJ2-7): KAGVTQTPRYLIKTRGQQVTLSCSPISGHRSVSWYQQTPGQGLQFLFEYFSETQRNKGNFPGRFSGRQFSNSRSEMNVSTLELGDSALYLCASSLDQGSSYEQYFGPGTRLTVT.

The rearrangement uses TRBV4-1 and TRBJ2-7; 7 bases align to TRBD2. This CDR3 comprises 19 residues. V shed 4 bases and J 2 bases; nucleotides not matched to a gene: 20. Per the germline V gene, CDR1 is MGHRA and CDR2 is YSYEKL. As DNA, the CDR3 is TGCGCCAGCAGCCGCTGGACCGGGACTAAATTAATAGGGACCTACGAGCAGTACTTC. Protein sequence: CASSRWTGTKLIGTYEQYF.

This chain uses TRBV7-2 with TRBJ2-1; D might be TRBD1 (5 bases). Germline CDR1 SGHTA, CDR2 FQGNSA. The CDR3 totals 11 residues. V lost 6 bases and J 10 bases, leaving 10 bases between the germline ends. The CDR3 loop is CASSERQEQFF. The CDR3 DNA reads TGTGCCAGCAGTGAAAGACAGGAGCAGTTCTTC.

The V gene is TRBV5-5, the J gene TRBJ2-6; D possibly corresponds to TRBD1 (6 bases). This CDR3 has 17 amino acids. Germline V gene data show CDR1 as SGHKS and CDR2 as YYEKEE (reference sequence). Trimming left V 0 bases short and J 5 bases short, with 15 bases between. The CDR3 sequence: CASSLGDTTLWANVLTF. CDR3 nucleotide sequence: TGTGCCAGCAGCTTGGGGGACACCACCCTCTGGGCCAACGTCCTGACTTTC.